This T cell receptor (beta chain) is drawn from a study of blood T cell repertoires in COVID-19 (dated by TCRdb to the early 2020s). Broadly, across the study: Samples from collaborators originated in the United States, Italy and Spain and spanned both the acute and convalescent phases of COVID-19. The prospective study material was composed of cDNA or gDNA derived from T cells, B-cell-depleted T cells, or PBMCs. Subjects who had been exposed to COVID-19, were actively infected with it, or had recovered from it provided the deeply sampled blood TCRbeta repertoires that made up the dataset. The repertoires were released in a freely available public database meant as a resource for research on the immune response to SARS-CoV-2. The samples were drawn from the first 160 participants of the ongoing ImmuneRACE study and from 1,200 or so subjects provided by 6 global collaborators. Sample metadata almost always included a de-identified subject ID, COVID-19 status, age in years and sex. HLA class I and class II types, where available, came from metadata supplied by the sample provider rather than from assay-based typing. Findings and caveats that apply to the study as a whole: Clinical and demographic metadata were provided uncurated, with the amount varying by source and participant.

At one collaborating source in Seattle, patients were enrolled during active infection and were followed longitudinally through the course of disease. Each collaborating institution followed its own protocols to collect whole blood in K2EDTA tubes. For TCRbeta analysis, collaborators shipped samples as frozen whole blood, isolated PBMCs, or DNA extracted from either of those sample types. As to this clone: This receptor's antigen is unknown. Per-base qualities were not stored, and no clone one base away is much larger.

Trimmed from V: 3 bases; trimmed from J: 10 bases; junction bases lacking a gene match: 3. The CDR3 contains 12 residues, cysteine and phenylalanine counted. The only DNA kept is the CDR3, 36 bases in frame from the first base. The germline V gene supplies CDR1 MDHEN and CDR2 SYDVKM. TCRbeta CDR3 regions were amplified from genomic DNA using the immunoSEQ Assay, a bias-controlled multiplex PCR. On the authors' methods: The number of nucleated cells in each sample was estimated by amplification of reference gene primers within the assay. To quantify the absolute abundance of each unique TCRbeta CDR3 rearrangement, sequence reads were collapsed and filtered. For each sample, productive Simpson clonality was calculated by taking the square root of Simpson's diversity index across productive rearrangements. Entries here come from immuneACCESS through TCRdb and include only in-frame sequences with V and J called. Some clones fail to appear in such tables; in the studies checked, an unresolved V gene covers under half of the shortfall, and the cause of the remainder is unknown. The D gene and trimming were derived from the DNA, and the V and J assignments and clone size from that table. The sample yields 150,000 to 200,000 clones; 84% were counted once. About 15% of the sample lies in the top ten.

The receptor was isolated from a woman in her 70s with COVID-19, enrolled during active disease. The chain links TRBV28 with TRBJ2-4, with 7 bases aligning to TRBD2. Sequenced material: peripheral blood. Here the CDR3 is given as CASSFWGGIQYF. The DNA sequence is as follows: TGTGCCAGCAGTTTCTGGGGGGGTATTCAGTACTTC. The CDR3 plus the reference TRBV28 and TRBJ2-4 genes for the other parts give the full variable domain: DVKVTQSSRYLVKRTGEKVFLECVQDMDHENMFWYRQDPGLGLRLIYFSYDVKMKEKGDIPEGYSVSREKKERFSLILESASTNQTSMYLCASSFWGGIQYFGAGTRLSVL.